The 22 T cell receptor beta chains below all came from one sample that was sequenced in a study of blood T cell repertoires in COVID-19. TCRdb's copy holds only in-frame clones and misses some; the assay was immunoSEQ multiplex PCR. The data contain approximately 390,000 clones, over 75% of them singletons. Sequencing used PBMCs or T cells enriched from blood (not recorded which). The receptors were sampled from a woman aged 40 to 50 with acute COVID-19.

The CDR3 DNA sequence: TGCGCCAGCGGGACTGCCTCTGGAAACACCATATATTTT. Residues: CASGTASGNTIYF. The chain employs TRBV5-1 and TRBJ1-3, with D possibly being TRBD1 (5 bases). The CDR3 extends over 13 amino acids. In germline, CDR1 is SGHRS, CDR2 YFSETQ. With 7 bases removed from V and 0 bases from J, the gap between germline ends came to 8 bases.

This chain joins TRBV29-1 and TRBJ1-2, with D tentatively TRBD1 (5 bases). The germline V gene has CDR1 SQVTM and CDR2 ANQGSEA. The CDR3 spans 11 residues. V gave up 5 bases and J gave up 4 bases, with 8 bases separating them. CDR3: CSVRDSYGYTF. CDR3 nucleotides: TGCAGCGTTAGAGACAGCTATGGCTACACCTTC.

This sequence joins TRBV5-1 and TRBJ2-7; 9 positions match TRBD1. This CDR3 is built from 15 residues. J lost 7 bases, V lost 4 bases, and 12 bases had no gene match. Germline loops: CDR1 SGHRS, CDR2 YFSETQ. This chain's CDR3 is CASSNTGTGLIEQYF. As DNA, the CDR3 is TGCGCCAGCAGCAATACCGGGACAGGGTTAATTGAGCAGTACTTC.

The chain carries TRBV13 and TRBJ1-2; 8 nucleotides line up with TRBD1. CDR3 size: 18 residues. Germline trimming cut 3 bases from V and 2 bases from J; bases unmatched to any gene: 14. Germline V gene data show CDR1 as PRHDT and CDR2 as FYEKMQ (reference sequence). The CDR3 protein is CASSFRTGRSFGNYGYTF. CDR3 DNA: TGTGCCAGCAGCTTCAGGACAGGGAGGAGTTTTGGGAACTATGGCTACACCTTC.

The chain has TRBV3-1 (or the pseudogene TRBV3-2) and TRBJ2-7; D perhaps matches TRBD2 (6 bases). The CDR3 length is 13 residues. The V end lost 2 bases, the J end lost 6 bases, and 11 bases lay between the germline ends. The V gene's germline CDR1 is LGHDT and CDR2 YNNKEL (reference sequence). The CDR3 region has the DNA TGTGCCAGCAGCCAATCTCGGGGGTCCGAGCAGTACTTC. This codes for CASSQSRGSEQYF.

This clone was observed a single time. V gene TRBV5-1 combines with J gene TRBJ2-5; 9 nucleotides line up with TRBD1. V lost 2 bases, J lost 3 bases, and 2 bases stayed unmatched. CDR3 length: 14 residues. CDR1 is SGHRS and CDR2 is YFSETQ in the germline V gene. For the CDR3, the DNA is TGCGCCAGCAGCTTTGGACAGGGGAAAGAGACCCAGTACTTC. Protein: CASSFGQGKETQYF.

This chain joins TRBV27 and TRBJ2-7, with 7 bases matching TRBD1. Trimming removed 8 bases from V and 6 bases from J; junction bases left unmatched: 13. Germline CDR1 is MNHEY and CDR2 is SMNVEV (reference sequence). This CDR3 comprises 14 residues. The CDR3 sequence: CASGTDRRSSEQYF. The CDR3, as DNA: TGTGCCAGCGGCACGGACAGGCGAAGTTCCGAGCAGTACTTC.

The CDR3 bases are TGCGCCAGCAGCTTGGGTGCTTCGGGACAAATGAGTTATGGCTACACCTTC. Its translation is CASSLGASGQMSYGYTF. This sequence joins TRBV5-1 and TRBJ1-2, with a weak D call TRBD1 (6 bases). Deletions cut 0 bases from V and 5 bases from J, with 20 bases between. This CDR3 is 17 amino acids long. Germline V CDR1 and CDR2: SGHRS, YFSETQ.

CDR3 nucleotides: TGTGCCAGCGGTTACAGGGGTGGGAACACTGAAGCTTTCTTT. It codes for CASGYRGGNTEAFF. The chain is built from TRBV5-6 and TRBJ1-1; TRBD1 matches at 7 bases. Germline-derived CDR1 and CDR2 are SGHDT and YYEEEE. J was trimmed by 1 base and V by 7 bases; bases with no gene match: 7. The CDR3 runs to 14 residues.

The rearrangement joins TRBV4-1 to TRBJ1-4; 9 nucleotides match TRBD1. The CDR3 consists of 15 residues. The V gene's germline CDR1 is MGHRA and CDR2 YSYEKL. Unmatched junction bases numbered 7, after V lost 4 bases and J lost 7 bases. The CDR3 is CASSPRDRAGEKLFF. In DNA, the CDR3 is TGCGCCAGCAGCCCGCGGGACAGGGCGGGTGAAAAACTGTTTTTT.

This chain uses TRBV7-9 with TRBJ2-1; 7 nucleotides match TRBD2. The CDR3 has 12 residues. J was trimmed by 7 bases and V by 5 bases; bases with no gene match: 2. Germline loops: CDR1 SEHNR, CDR2 FQNEAQ (reference sequence). The CDR3 protein is CASSPGGNEQFF. CDR3 coding DNA: TGTGCCAGCAGCCCCGGGGGGAATGAGCAGTTCTTC.

The chain uses TRBV12-3 or TRBV12-4 and TRBJ1-1; D is ambiguous. Trimming took off 2 bases at V and 4 bases at J, with 8 bases between the two ends. This CDR3 has 13 amino acids. The CDR3 loop reads CASSLREGTEAFF. DNA for the CDR3: TGTGCCAGCAGTTTACGAGAGGGCACTGAAGCTTTCTTT.

The chain combines TRBV7-9 with TRBJ2-3, with 11 bases aligning to TRBD2. Germline CDR1 reads SEHNR; CDR2 reads FQNEAQ (reference sequence). This CDR3 region has 16 residues. With 3 bases clipped from V and 5 bases from J, the junction kept 7 bases outside the gene matches. The CDR3 DNA reads as TGTGCCAGCAGCTTCTCAAGTAGCGGGGGGGGAGATACGCAGTATTTT. This gives the protein CASSFSSSGGGDTQYF. Filled out from reference TRBV7-9 and TRBJ2-3, the complete variable domain reads DTGVSQNPRHKITKRGQNVTFRCDPISEHNRLYWYRQTLGQGPEFLTYFQNEAQLEKSRLLSDRFSAERPKGSFSTLEIQRTEQGDSAMYLCASSFSSSGGGDTQYFGPGTRLTVL.

This chain links TRBV9 with TRBJ2-3, with 11 nucleotides matching TRBD2. The CDR3 is 16 amino acids. The J segment lost 4 bases and the V segment lost 0 bases, leaving 4 bases of the junction unmatched. Germline loops: CDR1 SGDLS, CDR2 YYNGEE. For the CDR3, the DNA is TGTGCCAGCAGCGTAGATACTAGCGGGGGTCCAGATACGCAGTATTTT. Its protein is CASSVDTSGGPDTQYF.

This clone came up once. This rearrangement joins TRBV5-5 to TRBJ2-5; 7 bases are a match to TRBD1. The CDR3 covers 16 residues. Germline V gene sequence: CDR1 SGHKS, CDR2 YYEKEE (reference sequence). The junction had 13 bases not matched to a gene; V was cut back by 7 bases and J by 1 base. CDR3 residues: CASVPLGTAIQETQYF. The CDR3 nucleotides read TGTGCCAGCGTCCCTTTGGGGACAGCTATCCAAGAGACCCAGTACTTC.

This chain links TRBV19 with TRBJ1-6, with 7 nucleotides matching TRBD1. V trimming: 3 bases; J trimming: 6 bases; junction bases outside the gene matches: 11. CDR1 LNHDA and CDR2 SQIVND come from the germline V gene (reference sequence). CDR3 length: 17 amino acids. The DNA for the CDR3 is TGTGCCAGTAGTATGCCCCTAACAGGGGCCCTTAATTCACCCCTCCACTTT. This codes for CASSMPLTGALNSPLHF. The full variable domain, its missing parts supplied by reference TRBV19 and TRBJ1-6, is DGGITQSPKYLFRKEGQNVTLSCEQNLNHDAMYWYRQDPGQGLRLIYYSQIVNDFQKGDIAEGYSVSREKKESFPLTVTSAQKNPTAFYLCASSMPLTGALNSPLHFGNGTRLTVT.

This clone was detected only a few times. The chain links TRBV12-3 or TRBV12-4 to TRBJ1-5; D possibly corresponds to TRBD1 (6 bases). The CDR3 has 13 residues. The germline V and J ends were trimmed by 4 bases and 7 bases, with 11 bases remaining between them. The CDR3 sequence: CASSSRGEQPQHF. CDR3 sequence (DNA): TGTGCCAGCAGTTCCAGGGGCGAACAGCCCCAGCATTTT.

The chain recombines TRBV10-2 with TRBJ1-3, with D uncertain. Germline loops: CDR1 WSHSY, CDR2 SAAADI. The CDR3 runs 14 residues. V lost 0 bases to trimming and J lost 1 base, with 4 bases between them. This CDR3 reads CASSESVSGNTIYF. Here the CDR3 DNA reads TGCGCCAGCAGTGAGTCCGTATCTGGAAACACCATATATTTT.

V and J are TRBV5-4 and TRBJ1-1; 7 bases match TRBD1. The CDR3 is 14 residues long. Germline CDR1 SGHNT, CDR2 YYREEE (reference sequence). Trimming cost V 4 bases and J 1 base; bases outside gene matches: 4. CDR3 region: CASSTGQRNTEAFF. The CDR3 nucleotides are TGTGCCAGCAGCACGGGACAGAGGAACACTGAAGCTTTCTTT.

The chain has TRBV2 and TRBJ2-6; D might be TRBD1 (6 bases). The CDR3 extends over 14 amino acids. Trimming pared 9 bases from V and 1 base from J, leaving 10 bases between. Germline V gene data show CDR1 as SNHLY and CDR2 as FYNNEI. CDR3 DNA: TGTGCCAGACAACAGGGTTCTGGGGCCAACGTCCTGACTTTC. Its protein product is CARQQGSGANVLTF.

The chain employs TRBV30 and TRBJ2-4; 10 bases line up with TRBD2. The CDR3 consists of 15 residues. The germline gives CDR1 GTSNPN, CDR2 SVGIG (reference sequence). The V gene end was trimmed by 2 bases and the J gene end by 9 bases; junction bases not matched to a gene: 10. CDR3 amino acids: CAWSRASGSGSIQYF. The DNA for the CDR3 is TGTGCCTGGAGTAGGGCTAGCGGGAGTGGGAGCATTCAGTACTTC.

The rearrangement joins TRBV3-1 (or the pseudogene TRBV3-2) to TRBJ1-2; 8 bases are a match to TRBD1. J was trimmed by 4 bases and V by 5 bases; bases with no gene match: 6. CDR1 and CDR2 (germline): LGHDT, YNNKEL (reference sequence). CDR3 length equals 14 residues. The CDR3 spells CASSGGTGRYGYTF. DNA of the CDR3: TGTGCCAGCAGCGGGGGGACAGGACGCTATGGCTACACCTTC.